Listed below are T cell receptor beta chains from one sample, sequenced in a study of T-cell memory formation after mild COVID-19. A single record per CDR3 protein comes from TCRdb applying MiXCR to the 5' RACE reads. The table includes about 340,000 distinct CDR3 sequences, 14% detected once. Sequences were obtained from PBMCs or a T cell subset sorted from them (not recorded which). These receptors were collected from a man aged 18 to 30 who had mild COVID-19 (a few samples of this study predate the infection). Cell type and time point are not known. CDR3s include the opening cysteine and the closing phenylalanine or tryptophan. D genes are given only for firm matches. Not every row has a clone size; where given, it reads once, few, many or a size class.

V: TRBV5-1; size: few; J: TRBJ1-1; D: NA; CDR3: CASSLVSSMNTEAFF; DNA: TGCGCCAGCAGCTTGGTATCGAGTATGAACACTGAAGCTTTCTTT
V: TRBV10-3; size: NA; J: TRBJ2-5; D: NA; CDR3: CAIKGTQETQYF; DNA: TGTGCCATCAAGGGAACCCAAGAGACCCAGTACTTC
V: TRBV18; size: NA; J: TRBJ2-6; D: TRBD1; CDR3: CASSPWGQGLSGANVLTF; DNA: TGTGCCAGCTCACCATGGGGACAGGGACTCTCTGGGGCCAACGTCCTGACTTTC
V: TRBV20-1; size: NA; J: TRBJ2-1; D: NA; CDR3: CSARQYNEQFF; DNA: TGCAGTGCTAGACAATACAATGAGCAGTTCTTC
V: TRBV24-1; size: NA; J: TRBJ2-6; D: NA; CDR3: CATSDGVSGFSGANVLTF; DNA: TGTGCCACCAGTGATGGAGTCTCAGGGTTCTCTGGGGCCAACGTCCTGACTTTC
V: TRBV12-3/TRBV12-4; size: NA; J: TRBJ2-7; D: NA; CDR3: CASSHAGGLNYEQYF; DNA: TGTGCCAGCAGCCACGCCGGGGGGCTTAACTACGAGCAGTACTTC
V: TRBV4-1; size: NA; J: TRBJ2-5; D: TRBD2; CDR3: CASSQEYGGGETQYF; DNA: TGCGCCAGCAGCCAAGAGTACGGGGGGGGCGAGACCCAGTACTTC
V: TRBV24-1; size: many; J: TRBJ2-1; D: NA; CDR3: CATSDFGGNEQFF; DNA: TGTGCCACCAGTGATTTCGGGGGTAATGAGCAGTTCTTC
V: TRBV6-2/TRBV6-3; size: many; J: TRBJ1-1; D: NA; CDR3: CASSYPLDGNTEAFF; DNA: TGTGCCAGCAGTTACCCACTGGACGGGAACACTGAAGCTTTCTTT
V: TRBV9; size: NA; J: TRBJ2-5; D: NA; CDR3: CASSVDGRLETQYF; DNA: TGTGCCAGCAGCGTAGATGGTAGATTGGAGACCCAGTACTTC
V: TRBV7-2; size: many; J: TRBJ2-2; D: NA; CDR3: CASSPLAANTGELFF; DNA: TGTGCCAGCAGCCCTTTAGCGGCGAACACCGGGGAGCTGTTTTTT
V: TRBV5-1; size: once; J: TRBJ2-1; D: NA; CDR3: CASSLDPGLGEQFF; DNA: TGCGCCAGCAGCTTGGACCCCGGTTTGGGTGAGCAGTTCTTC
V: TRBV5-1; size: many; J: TRBJ2-3; D: NA; CDR3: CASSSLTSLGDTQYF; DNA: TGCGCCAGCAGCTCACTGACTAGTTTGGGAGATACGCAGTATTTT
V: TRBV28; size: NA; J: TRBJ2-6; D: NA; CDR3: CASFSSGANVLTF; DNA: TGTGCCAGCTTTAGCTCTGGGGCCAACGTCCTGACTTTC
V: TRBV6-6; size: NA; J: TRBJ1-1; D: NA; CDR3: CASSPLGWEENTEAFF; DNA: TGTGCCAGCAGCCCCTTAGGGTGGGAGGAGAACACTGAAGCTTTCTTT
V: TRBV3-1; size: NA; J: TRBJ2-3; D: NA; CDR3: CASSQAARPYTQYF; DNA: TGTGCCAGCAGCCAAGCGGCGCGCCCATATACGCAGTATTTT
V: TRBV12-3/TRBV12-4; size: few; J: TRBJ1-1; D: TRBD1; CDR3: CASTGTGVSEAFF; DNA: TGTGCCAGCACCGGGACAGGGGTCTCCGAAGCTTTCTTT
V: TRBV4-1; size: NA; J: TRBJ2-5; D: TRBD2; CDR3: CASSQGGLQETQYF; DNA: TGCGCCAGCAGCCAGGGGGGGTTGCAAGAGACCCAGTACTTC
V: TRBV9; size: few; J: TRBJ1-4; D: NA; CDR3: CASSGRVAAEKLFF; DNA: TGTGCCAGCAGCGGGCGGGTGGCAGCTGAAAAACTGTTTTTT
V: TRBV7-2; size: few; J: TRBJ2-7; D: NA; CDR3: CASRDSSYEQYF; DNA: TGTGCCAGTCGGGACTCCTCCTACGAGCAGTACTTC
V: TRBV5-1; size: NA; J: TRBJ1-2; D: NA; CDR3: CASRGGQNYGYTF; DNA: TGCGCCAGCAGGGGAGGACAGAACTATGGCTACACCTTC
V: TRBV4-3; size: many; J: TRBJ2-2; D: NA; CDR3: CASSQGIPGESWGELFF; DNA: TGCGCCAGCAGCCAAGGAATACCAGGGGAATCGTGGGGGGAGCTGTTTTTT
V: TRBV7-7; size: few; J: TRBJ2-7; D: NA; CDR3: CASSQSRSYEQYF; DNA: TGTGCCAGCAGCCAAAGCAGGTCCTACGAGCAGTACTTC
V: TRBV20-1; size: few; J: TRBJ2-3; D: NA; CDR3: CSAPNRGTITDTQYF; DNA: TGCAGTGCTCCTAATCGGGGCACGATAACAGATACGCAGTATTTT
V: TRBV9; size: few; J: TRBJ1-2; D: TRBD1; CDR3: CASSAGTANYGYTF; DNA: TGTGCCAGCAGCGCTGGGACAGCTAACTATGGCTACACCTTC
V: TRBV7-7; size: many; J: TRBJ2-5; D: TRBD1; CDR3: CASSRDRAQETQYF; DNA: TGTGCCAGCAGCAGAGACAGGGCGCAAGAGACCCAGTACTTC
V: TRBV5-1; size: NA; J: TRBJ2-1; D: TRBD1; CDR3: CASSYDREDGEQFF; DNA: TGCGCCAGCAGCTATGACAGGGAAGACGGTGAGCAGTTCTTC
V: TRBV3-1; size: many; J: TRBJ1-2; D: TRBD1; CDR3: CASSRQGIGGYTF; DNA: TGTGCCAGCAGCCGACAGGGGATTGGCGGCTACACCTTC
V: TRBV5-1; size: NA; J: TRBJ2-2; D: NA; CDR3: CASSLPSGPTTGELFF; DNA: TGCGCCAGCAGCTTACCGTCCGGGCCAACCACCGGGGAGCTGTTTTTT
V: TRBV10-3; size: many; J: TRBJ2-1; D: NA; CDR3: CATTGSSYNEQFF; DNA: TGTGCCACCACGGGGAGCTCCTACAATGAGCAGTTCTTC
V: TRBV28; size: once; J: TRBJ2-4; D: NA; CDR3: CASRPWLQGELDIQYF; DNA: TGTGCCAGCAGACCATGGTTACAGGGTGAACTAGACATTCAGTACTTC
V: TRBV20-1; size: NA; J: TRBJ2-7; D: NA; CDR3: CSARGDTYEQYF; DNA: TGCAGTGCTAGAGGGGACACCTACGAGCAGTACTTC
V: TRBV6-2/TRBV6-3; size: NA; J: TRBJ2-1; D: NA; CDR3: CASSYPRGGSYNEQFF; DNA: TGTGCCAGCAGTTATCCCAGGGGAGGTTCCTACAATGAGCAGTTCTTC
V: TRBV10-3; size: NA; J: TRBJ2-5; D: TRBD1; CDR3: CAIGRTGEETQYF; DNA: TGTGCCATCGGAAGGACAGGGGAAGAGACCCAGTACTTC
V: TRBV4-1; size: NA; J: TRBJ1-2; D: NA; CDR3: CASSQARSGYGYTF; DNA: TGCGCCAGCAGCCAAGCAAGGTCCGGCTATGGCTACACCTTC
V: TRBV7-8; size: many; J: TRBJ2-7; D: TRBD2; CDR3: CASSEPGLASYEQYF; DNA: TGTGCCAGCAGCGAGCCGGGACTAGCGTCATACGAGCAGTACTTC
V: TRBV2; size: few; J: TRBJ2-2; D: TRBD2; CDR3: CATRGVTEHNTGELFF; DNA: TGTGCCACCCGGGGGGTGACGGAGCACAACACCGGGGAGCTGTTTTTT
V: TRBV6-1; size: many; J: TRBJ2-5; D: NA; CDR3: CASSDPGQGRQETQYF; DNA: TGTGCCAGCAGTGATCCGGGGCAGGGGAGGCAAGAGACCCAGTACTTC
V: TRBV5-1; size: few; J: TRBJ2-2; D: NA; CDR3: CASSSTLAGELFF; DNA: TGCGCCAGCAGCTCAACTCTTGCCGGGGAGCTGTTTTTT
V: TRBV4-3; size: NA; J: TRBJ2-5; D: NA; CDR3: CASSQGLGGGQETQYF; DNA: TGCGCCAGCAGCCAAGGTTTGGGCGGCGGGCAAGAGACCCAGTACTTC
V: TRBV7-9; size: NA; J: TRBJ1-2; D: NA; CDR3: CASSFSTVGLGGYTF; DNA: TGTGCCAGCAGCTTCTCGACAGTAGGCTTGGGGGGCTACACCTTC
V: TRBV5-1; size: many; J: TRBJ1-1; D: NA; CDR3: CASSLTRNTEAFF; DNA: TGCGCCAGCAGCTTGACCAGGAACACTGAAGCTTTCTTT
V: TRBV12-3/TRBV12-4; size: few; J: TRBJ1-2; D: NA; CDR3: CASSPSPSYGYTF; DNA: TGTGCCAGCAGCCCTAGTCCCTCCTATGGCTACACCTTC
V: TRBV20-1; size: few; J: TRBJ1-5; D: NA; CDR3: CSAPWGIGIRGPQHF; DNA: TGCAGTGCCCCCTGGGGGATTGGGATCAGAGGGCCCCAGCATTTT
V: TRBV7-2; size: NA; J: TRBJ2-5; D: NA; CDR3: CASSLRRETQYF; DNA: TGTGCCAGCAGCTTACGCCGGGAGACCCAGTACTTC
V: TRBV20-1; size: NA; J: TRBJ1-1; D: TRBD1; CDR3: CSAPGQVNTEAFF; DNA: TGCAGTGCTCCCGGACAGGTGAACACTGAAGCTTTCTTT
V: TRBV28; size: NA; J: TRBJ2-3; D: NA; CDR3: CASSLDHTDTQYF; DNA: TGTGCCAGCAGTTTAGACCACACAGATACGCAGTATTTT
V: TRBV7-8; size: few; J: TRBJ1-3; D: NA; CDR3: CASSRMISGNTIYF; DNA: TGTGCCAGCAGCCGGATGATCTCTGGAAACACCATATATTTT
V: TRBV29-1; size: NA; J: TRBJ2-2; D: NA; CDR3: CSVGQTNTGELFF; DNA: TGCAGCGTTGGGCAGACGAACACCGGGGAGCTGTTTTTT
V: TRBV27; size: few; J: TRBJ2-2; D: NA; CDR3: CASRRSSGGGYNKLIF; DNA: TGTGCCAGCAGACGATCTTCGGGTGGTGGCTACAATAAGCTGATTTTT
V: TRBV4-2; size: NA; J: TRBJ1-2; D: NA; CDR3: CASSQVTGARNYGYTF; DNA: TGTGCCAGCAGCCAAGTTACCGGGGCGCGAAACTATGGCTACACCTTC
V: TRBV2; size: NA; J: TRBJ2-5; D: NA; CDR3: CASSEAQMALAGETQYF; DNA: TGTGCCAGCAGTGAAGCTCAGATGGCCCTGGCTGGAGAGACCCAGTACTTC